What follows are 10 T cell receptor beta chains derived from one specimen sequenced in a study of T cell repertoires in cytomegalovirus infection. Each CDR3 protein is one row after TCRdb ran MiXCR on the reads. The profile shows hundreds of thousands of distinct CDR3 sequences, around 31% of them singletons. The antigens of these receptors remain unknown. The sample consisted of cultured PBMCs, taken from culture after CMV antigen stimulation. The source of these receptors is a human donor in good health (CMV status not recorded). Some clones in this sample may be carry-over from other donors' samples.

This clonotype was seen ten or more times. The chain is built from TRBV7-6 and TRBJ2-1, with TRBD1 matching 10 bases. Germline V gene lookup returns CDR1 SGHVS and CDR2 FNYEAQ. The CDR3 spans 14 residues. Trimming at V came to 6 bases and at J to 6 bases, leaving 5 bases not matched to a gene. CDR3 sequence (DNA): TGTGCCAGCAGTTACGGGACAGGGGTCAATGAGCAGTTCTTC. It encodes CASSYGTGVNEQFF. The full variable domain, its missing parts supplied by reference TRBV7-6 and TRBJ2-1, is GAGVSQSPRYKVTKRGQDVALRCDPISGHVSLYWYRQALGQGPEFLTYFNYEAQQDKSGLPNDRFSAERPEGSISTLTIQRTEQRDSAMYRCASSYGTGVNEQFFGPGTRLTVL.

This clonotype has a handful of counts. This chain joins TRBV19 and TRBJ2-7; the match to TRBD2 covers 10 bases. The CDR3 totals 15 residues. The J segment lost 3 bases and the V segment lost 7 bases, leaving 9 bases of the junction unmatched. Germline V gene sequence: CDR1 LNHDA, CDR2 SQIVND (reference sequence). The CDR3 bases are TGTGCCAGTACCGCGAGCGGGAGGGGGGACTACGAGCAGTACTTC. Translation: CASTASGRGDYEQYF.

The chain combines TRBV18 with TRBJ1-5; D call uncertain. From germline, CDR1 is KGHSH and CDR2 LQKENI. CDR3 length equals 14 residues. V lost 3 bases and J 8 bases, leaving 14 bases between the germline ends. CDR3 coding DNA: TGTGCCAGCTCACCGGTACAGTCCCGGGAGCCCCAGCATTTT. Translation: CASSPVQSREPQHF. The full variable domain, rest sourced from reference TRBV18 and TRBJ1-5, is NAGVMQNPRHLVRRRGQEARLRCSPMKGHSHVYWYRQLPEEGLKFMVYLQKENIIDESGMPKERFSAEFPKEGPSILRIQQVVRGDSAAYFCASSPVQSREPQHFGDGTRLSIL.

The chain's CDR3 is CASSFGIGEGYGYTF. The CDR3 DNA is TGTGCCAGCAGTTTCGGTATTGGGGAAGGCTATGGCTACACCTTC. The genes are TRBV12-3 or TRBV12-4 and TRBJ1-2; D gene ambiguous. The CDR3 extends over 15 amino acids. The V and J ends lost 3 bases and 4 bases respectively, with 15 bases between them.

The J gene is TRBJ1-1, the V gene TRBV2; TRBD1 is a possible D gene (5 bases). The CDR3 extends over 16 amino acids. Germline V gene data show CDR1 as SNHLY and CDR2 as FYNNEI. V lost 4 bases and J 1 base, leaving 16 bases between the germline ends. The DNA for the CDR3 is TGTGCCAGCAGTGGGGATTATGGTCAGGGGAACACTGAAGCTTTCTTT. Encoded protein: CASSGDYGQGNTEAFF.

This clonotype was recorded a few times. The chain has TRBV19 and TRBJ1-1; a weak D match, TRBD1 (5 bases). The CDR3 loop spans 16 amino acids. Deletions cut 6 bases from V and 1 base from J, with 18 bases between. The germline V gene encodes CDR1 LNHDA and CDR2 SQIVND (reference sequence). CDR3 nucleotides: TGTGCCAGTAGACTTGGGGGAAGAACTCCGAACACTGAAGCTTTCTTT. Translation gives CASRLGGRTPNTEAFF.

The CDR3 DNA reads TGTGCCAGCAGTTTATTAATCGGCCCGGGGAAGACTGAAGCTTTCTTT. This translates into CASSLLIGPGKTEAFF. This chain links TRBV27 with TRBJ1-1; D gene uncertain. Between the trimmed V and J ends, which lost 1 base and 5 bases, there was a span of 17 bases. Germline-derived CDR1 and CDR2 are MNHEY and SMNVEV (reference sequence). The CDR3 has 16 residues.

This chain connects TRBV12-3 or TRBV12-4 to TRBJ2-2, with D uncertain. V was shortened by 1 base and J by 7 bases, with 10 bases between the two germline ends. This CDR3 comprises 14 residues. Written as DNA, the CDR3 is TGTGCCAGCAGTTTAGGGCACCTTGACGGGGAGCTGTTTTTT. Encoded protein: CASSLGHLDGELFF.

There are a few counts of this clonotype. V gene TRBV7-9 combines with J gene TRBJ1-6; D gene uncertain. CDR1 and CDR2 (germline): SEHNR, FQNEAQ (reference sequence). V was pared by 3 bases and J by 8 bases, with 11 bases between. CDR3 length equals 14 residues. CDR3 coding DNA: TGTGCCAGCAGCTTCAAAGGGCGAGATTCACCCCTCCACTTT. Amino acid sequence: CASSFKGRDSPLHF.

In this sample, this clonotype turned up a few times. V and J are TRBV19 and TRBJ2-3; 8 nucleotides agree with TRBD1. CDR3 length: 14 amino acids. The ends lost 3 bases at V and 3 bases at J; junction bases unmatched: 2. Looked up from germline, CDR1 is LNHDA and CDR2 is SQIVND (reference sequence). CDR3 sequence: CASSIRDRTDTQYF. Here the CDR3 DNA reads TGTGCCAGTAGTATTCGGGACAGGACAGATACGCAGTATTTT.